This T cell receptor beta chain originates from a study of control samples from healthy donors and cancer patients. TCRdb's table, derived via immunoSEQ multiplex PCR, lists solely in-frame clones and lacks some. The sample consists of roughly 38,000 clones, roughly nine tenths of them appearing once. Deletions cut 2 bases from V and 0 bases from J, with 8 bases between. The germline V gene has CDR1 SGHRS and CDR2 YFSETQ. This CDR3 is 15 amino acids long. This receptor was identified in a woman aged 50 to 60 in good health. This chain uses TRBV5-1 with TRBJ1-4; the D is unclear. Sequencing was performed on blood. CDR3 bases: TGCGCCAGCAGCTTAAATGTTGCAACTAATGAAAAACTGTTTTTT. Its translation is CASSLNVATNEKLFF.